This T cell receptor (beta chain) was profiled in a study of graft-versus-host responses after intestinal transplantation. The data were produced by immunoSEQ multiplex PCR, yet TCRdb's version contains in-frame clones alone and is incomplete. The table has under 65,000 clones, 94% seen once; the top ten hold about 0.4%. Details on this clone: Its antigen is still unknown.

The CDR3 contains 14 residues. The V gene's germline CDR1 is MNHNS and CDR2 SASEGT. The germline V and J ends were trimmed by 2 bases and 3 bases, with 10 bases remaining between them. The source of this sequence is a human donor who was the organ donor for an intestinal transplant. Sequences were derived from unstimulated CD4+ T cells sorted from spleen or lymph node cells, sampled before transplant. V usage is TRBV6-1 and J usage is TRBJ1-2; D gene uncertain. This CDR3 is CASSERVGHYGYTF. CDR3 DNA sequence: TGTGCCAGCAGTGAACGCGTAGGACACTATGGCTACACCTTC.